The 30 T cell receptor beta chains presented below share a single source sample, sequenced in a study of blood T cell repertoires in COVID-19. Generated by immunoSEQ multiplex PCR, the TCRdb table keeps only in-frame clones and is missing some. Counted here are roughly 160,000 clones, around 86% occurring once; the ten biggest clones make up 0.99%. Material: peripheral blood. The receptors derive from a man younger than 35 with acute or convalescent COVID-19.

A word on this clone: Distinct nucleotide sequences in the sample also encode this CDR3. J is TRBJ1-1 and V is TRBV19; D is undetermined. There are 11 residues in the CDR3. Looked up from germline, CDR1 is LNHDA and CDR2 is SQIVND (reference sequence). V lost 8 bases, J lost 1 base, and 5 bases lay in between. The CDR3 region has the DNA TGTGCCAGTGCAGGGAACACTGAAGCTTTCTTT. Amino acid sequence: CASAGNTEAFF.

The gene calls are TRBV19 and TRBJ1-1; D not certain. The V gene's germline CDR1 is LNHDA and CDR2 SQIVND (reference sequence). With 1 base removed from V and 4 bases from J, the gap between germline ends came to 10 bases. The CDR3 has 14 residues. CDR3 sequence: CASSIGREGTEAFF. For the CDR3, the DNA is TGTGCCAGTAGTATAGGCCGGGAGGGCACTGAAGCTTTCTTT.

The rearrangement uses TRBV5-1 and TRBJ1-3; 8 bases are a match to TRBD1. The CDR3 has 14 amino acids. J lost 6 bases, V lost 4 bases, and 6 bases had no gene match. Germline CDR1 SGHRS, CDR2 YFSETQ. The CDR3 region is CASSNGQGQNTIYF. The CDR3 DNA reads TGCGCCAGCAGCAACGGACAGGGACAAAACACCATATATTTT.

The CDR3 sequence: CASSFSGHLYTDTQYF. As DNA, the CDR3 is TGTGCCAGCAGCTTCTCAGGACACCTATACACAGATACGCAGTATTTT. This chain connects TRBV11-1 to TRBJ2-3; tentatively, D is TRBD1 (5 bases). Germline V lookup: CDR1 SGHAT, CDR2 FQDESV (reference sequence). The length of the CDR3 is 16 residues. V was pared by 3 bases and J by 2 bases, with 15 bases between.

This chain connects TRBV28 to TRBJ1-5, with unresolved D. From germline, CDR1 is MDHEN and CDR2 SYDVKM. The V and J ends lost 6 bases and 1 base respectively, with 10 bases between them. The CDR3 contains 14 residues. This CDR3 is CASREELSNQPQHF. The CDR3 DNA is TGTGCCAGCAGGGAGGAGTTAAGCAATCAGCCCCAGCATTTT.

The rearrangement uses TRBV7-2 and TRBJ2-2; 8 bases are a match to TRBD1. Germline CDR1 and CDR2: SGHTA and FQGNSA. The CDR3 spans 13 residues. V shed 6 bases, J shed 5 bases, and the junction held 2 bases outside the gene matches. Here the CDR3 DNA reads TGTGCCAGCAGTCGACAGGGGACCGGGGAGCTGTTTTTT. It yields the protein CASSRQGTGELFF.

This sequence joins TRBV11-3 and TRBJ2-3, with TRBD1 as a possible D gene (5 bases). Trimming took off 5 bases at V and 4 bases at J, with 25 bases between the two ends. This CDR3 is built from 18 residues. Germline CDR1 is SGHNT and CDR2 is YENEEA. Here the CDR3 DNA reads TGTGCCAGCAGCCAGGCGCAATTCGGACAAGCCCAGCCAGATACGCAGTATTTT. This sequence encodes CASSQAQFGQAQPDTQYF.

Points on this clone: The sample carries other DNA sequences with the same CDR3. The V gene is TRBV9, the J gene TRBJ1-4, with D unclear. This CDR3 spans 15 amino acids. CDR1 is SGDLS, CDR2 YYNGEE, per germline. V shed 0 bases and J shed 8 bases, with 14 bases lying between them. CDR3 amino acids: CASSVGKAPGEKLFF. The CDR3 DNA is TGTGCCAGCAGCGTAGGTAAGGCGCCGGGAGAAAAACTGTTTTTT.

This chain joins TRBV28 and TRBJ1-2, with TRBD1 matching 8 bases. Germline trimming cut 5 bases from V and 2 bases from J; bases unmatched to any gene: 4. The CDR3 sequence is 14 residues long. Germline V gives CDR1 MDHEN, CDR2 SYDVKM. The CDR3 is CASSQGTGNYGYTF. Here the CDR3 DNA reads TGTGCCAGCAGTCAAGGGACAGGAAACTATGGCTACACCTTC.

V is TRBV5-1 and J is TRBJ2-3; 7 nucleotides align to TRBD1. CDR1 and CDR2 from the germline V gene are SGHRS and YFSETQ. This CDR3 contains 15 residues. V was pared by 1 base and J by 1 base, with 3 bases of the junction left unmatched. CDR3 sequence (DNA): TGCGCCAGCAGCTTGCAGGGGACAGGCACAGATACGCAGTATTTT. Encoded protein: CASSLQGTGTDTQYF.

Only a few counts were recorded for this clone. This rearrangement joins TRBV30 to TRBJ1-2, with 7 positions matching TRBD1. The V and J ends lost 2 bases and 1 base, in that order; junction bases with no gene match: 19. The CDR3 totals 19 residues. CDR1 and CDR2 (germline): GTSNPN, SVGIG (reference sequence). In DNA form, the CDR3 reads TGTGCCTGGAGTCGCAGATCAGGCAGGGGGGCGATCAATAACTATGGCTACACCTTC. Amino acids: CAWSRRSGRGAINNYGYTF. The entire variable domain, with the rest obtained from reference TRBV30 and TRBJ1-2, is as follows: SQTIHQWPATLVQPVGSPLSLECTVEGTSNPNLYWYRQAAGRGLQLLFYSVGIGQISSEVPQNLSASRPQDRQFILSSKKLLLSDSGFYLCAWSRRSGRGAINNYGYTFGSGTRLTVV.

This clone was picked up one time. This chain uses TRBV28 with TRBJ2-1; 8 bases line up with TRBD2. The length of the CDR3 is 14 residues. Germline-derived CDR1 and CDR2 are MDHEN and SYDVKM. The V and J ends lost 6 bases and 9 bases, in that order; junction bases with no gene match: 10. Written as DNA, the CDR3 is TGTGCCAGCAGCGGGACTAGTGGAGAGGGTGAGCAGTTCTTC. It translates to CASSGTSGEGEQFF.

This clone appeared a few times. The CDR3 spells CASSEYSSLNTEAFF. The CDR3 DNA sequence: TGTGCCAGCAGCGAATACAGCAGCCTGAACACTGAAGCTTTCTTT. V usage is TRBV27 and J usage is TRBJ1-1; D unclear. This CDR3 has 15 amino acids. Trimming took off 6 bases at V and 0 bases at J, with 14 bases between the two ends. The germline gives CDR1 MNHEY, CDR2 SMNVEV (reference sequence).

This clone showed up just once. The rearrangement uses TRBV6-5 and TRBJ2-1; 7 bases match TRBD1. After removal of 6 bases from V and 5 bases from J, the junction contained 4 bases not matched to a gene. There are 13 residues in the CDR3. Per the germline V gene, CDR1 is MNHEY and CDR2 is SVGAGI. Written as DNA, the CDR3 is TGTGCCAGCAGGACAGGGTCCAACAATGAGCAGTTCTTC. Protein sequence: CASRTGSNNEQFF.

This clone showed up just a few times. The CDR3 coding sequence is TGTGCCAGCGTGTACCGAACCTTATGGTCGGCTGAAGCTTTCTTT. This sequence encodes CASVYRTLWSAEAFF. J is TRBJ1-1 and V is TRBV5-8; D is unresolved. The germline CDR1 and CDR2 sequences are SGHTS and YDEGEE. Trimming removed 7 bases at V and 6 bases at J, with 22 bases between. There are 15 residues in the CDR3. The entire variable domain, with the rest obtained from reference TRBV5-8 and TRBJ1-1, is as follows: EAGVTQSPTHLIKTRGQQATLRCSPISGHTSVYWYQQALGLGLQFLLWYDEGEERNRGNFPPRFSGRQFPNYSSELNVNALELEDSALYLCASVYRTLWSAEAFFGQGTRLTVV.

This chain links TRBV2 with TRBJ1-5, with TRBD1 identical over 7 bases. Trimming took 3 bases from V and 2 from J; bases not matched to a gene: 4. CDR1 and CDR2 from the germline V gene are SNHLY and FYNNEI. The CDR3 sequence is 15 residues long. The CDR3 region is CASSDGRGGNQPQHF. The DNA of the CDR3 is TGTGCCAGCAGTGATGGCAGGGGGGGCAATCAGCCCCAGCATTTT.

The rearrangement joins TRBV13 to TRBJ1-2, with D hard to call. V was pared by 0 bases and J by 3 bases, with 8 bases between. CDR1 and CDR2 (germline): PRHDT, FYEKMQ (reference sequence). The CDR3 runs 14 residues. The chain's CDR3 is CASSLGGVHYGYTF. The CDR3 DNA is TGTGCCAGCAGCTTAGGAGGAGTACACTATGGCTACACCTTC.

The chain has TRBV28 and TRBJ2-1, with TRBD2 matching over 11 bases. The CDR3 has 15 amino acids. Germline CDR1 MDHEN, CDR2 SYDVKM. The trim removed 5 bases at V and 7 bases at J, leaving 7 bases unmatched. CDR3 coding DNA: TGTGCCAGCAGTGTTCTAGCGGGGGGTCAGAATGAGCAGTTCTTC. Protein sequence: CASSVLAGGQNEQFF.

The chain uses TRBV5-5 and TRBJ1-1; 8 bases fit TRBD1. After removal of 0 bases from V and 5 bases from J, the junction contained 6 bases not matched to a gene. Germline CDR1 SGHKS, CDR2 YYEKEE (reference sequence). The CDR3 is made up of 15 amino acids. The CDR3 nucleotides read TGTGCCAGCAGCTTGGTGCAGGGGGCAAGGACTGAAGCTTTCTTT. Translation gives CASSLVQGARTEAFF.

J is TRBJ1-1 and V is TRBV12-3 or TRBV12-4, with TRBD1 matching 7 bases. This CDR3 contains 13 residues. J gave up 4 bases and V 5 bases, and 4 bases lay outside the gene matches. CDR3 DNA: TGTGCCAGCAGTAAGGGACAGACCACTGAAGCTTTCTTT. As protein: CASSKGQTTEAFF.

Notes on this clone: The identical CDR3 is also encoded by other nucleotide sequences in the sample. The J gene is TRBJ1-1, the V gene TRBV5-1; no definite D call. The CDR3 has 13 residues. The germline gives CDR1 SGHRS, CDR2 YFSETQ. Trimming cost V 2 bases and J 0 bases, with 5 bases left between them. The CDR3 region is CASSLTVNTEAFF. DNA for the CDR3: TGCGCCAGCAGCTTAACAGTGAACACTGAAGCTTTCTTT.

The chain links TRBV7-2 to TRBJ1-2; TRBD1 aligns across 8 bases. This CDR3 is built from 14 residues. The V gene's germline CDR1 is SGHTA and CDR2 FQGNSA. With V trimmed by 5 bases and J by 6 bases, 8 bases remained unmatched. DNA for the CDR3: TGTGCCAGCAGCCTAACCCGGACAGGGCATGGCTACACCTTC. Protein: CASSLTRTGHGYTF.

The V gene is TRBV9, the J gene TRBJ2-1; D is unresolved. This CDR3 comprises 15 residues. Germline values: CDR1 SGDLS, CDR2 YYNGEE. With 1 base removed from V and 1 base from J, the gap between germline ends came to 9 bases. CDR3 bases: TGTGCCAGCAGCGTACCTCCGGAGTCCTACAATGAGCAGTTCTTC. Protein sequence: CASSVPPESYNEQFF.

The chain recombines TRBV4-2 with TRBJ1-2; a weak D match, TRBD1 (6 bases). The CDR3 is 14 amino acids. Trimming took 0 bases from V and 6 from J, leaving 11 bases between them. Per the germline V gene, CDR1 is LGHNA and CDR2 is YNFKEQ. The CDR3 here is CASSQEIGGHGYTF. CDR3 coding DNA: TGTGCCAGCAGCCAAGAAATCGGGGGGCATGGCTACACCTTC.

This clone came up a few times. The chain recombines TRBV6-5 with TRBJ1-4; TRBD1 matches at 9 bases. The CDR3 totals 15 residues. Per the germline V gene, CDR1 is MNHEY and CDR2 is SVGAGI. V trimming: 6 bases; J trimming: 7 bases; junction bases outside the gene matches: 9. CDR3 residues: CASRHNTGGLEKLFF. The DNA for the CDR3 is TGTGCCAGCAGGCACAATACAGGGGGCCTTGAAAAACTGTTTTTT.

This chain connects TRBV20-1 to TRBJ2-7; D gene unclear. The CDR3 is made up of 14 amino acids. V lost 3 bases and J 0 bases, leaving 12 bases between the germline ends. Germline V gene lookup returns CDR1 DFQATT and CDR2 SNEGSKA (reference sequence). The CDR3 sequence is CSASYDPSSYEQYF. CDR3 DNA: TGCAGTGCTAGTTACGATCCCAGCTCCTACGAGCAGTACTTC.

This rearrangement joins TRBV6-2 or TRBV6-3 to TRBJ1-1; D gene unclear. This CDR3 is 13 amino acids long. V dropped 6 bases and J dropped 2 bases, with 10 bases sitting between them. Germline CDR1 and CDR2: MNHEY and SVGEGT. The CDR3 DNA reads as TGTGCCAGCAGCTTCGGGGAAAACACTGAAGCTTTCTTT. The encoded protein is CASSFGENTEAFF.

This rearrangement joins TRBV29-1 to TRBJ1-2; the match to TRBD1 covers 8 bases. V was pared by 2 bases and J by 12 bases, with 11 bases of the junction left unmatched. Germline CDR1 reads SQVTM; CDR2 reads ANQGSEA. The length of the CDR3 is 13 residues. CDR3 in DNA: TGCAGCGTTGAAAAGCCCGAGGCCAGGGGGCACACCTTC. This codes for CSVEKPEARGHTF.

The chain combines TRBV7-9 with TRBJ1-1; D call uncertain. The ends were cut back, 0 bases at V and 1 base at J, with 6 bases in the middle. Germline-derived CDR1 and CDR2 are SEHNR and FQNEAQ (reference sequence). The CDR3 totals 14 residues. The CDR3 reads CASSLAGENTEAFF. CDR3 bases: TGTGCCAGCAGCTTAGCGGGCGAGAACACTGAAGCTTTCTTT. Together with reference TRBV7-9 and TRBJ1-1, the CDR3 gives the full variable domain: DTGVSQNPRHKITKRGQNVTFRCDPISEHNRLYWYRQTLGQGPEFLTYFQNEAQLEKSRLLSDRFSAERPKGSFSTLEIQRTEQGDSAMYLCASSLAGENTEAFFGQGTRLTVV.

This chain connects TRBV12-3 or TRBV12-4 to TRBJ2-2; no definite D call. V was clipped by 2 bases and J by 7 bases, with 2 bases between them. The CDR3 is 11 amino acids. CDR3 region: CASSLRGELFF. The CDR3 coding sequence is TGTGCCAGCAGTTTACGCGGGGAGCTGTTTTTT.